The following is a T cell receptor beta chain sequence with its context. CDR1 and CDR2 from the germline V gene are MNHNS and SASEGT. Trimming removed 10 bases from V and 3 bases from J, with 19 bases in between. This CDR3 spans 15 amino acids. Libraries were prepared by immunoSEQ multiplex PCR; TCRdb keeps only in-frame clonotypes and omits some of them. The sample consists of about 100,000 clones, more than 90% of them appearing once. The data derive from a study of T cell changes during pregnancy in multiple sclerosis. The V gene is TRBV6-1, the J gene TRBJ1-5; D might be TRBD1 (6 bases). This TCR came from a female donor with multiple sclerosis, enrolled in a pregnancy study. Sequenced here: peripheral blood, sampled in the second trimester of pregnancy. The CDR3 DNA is TGTGCCACCGGACGTGGGACAAGAGACAATCAGCCCCAGCATTTT. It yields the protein CATGRGTRDNQPQHF.